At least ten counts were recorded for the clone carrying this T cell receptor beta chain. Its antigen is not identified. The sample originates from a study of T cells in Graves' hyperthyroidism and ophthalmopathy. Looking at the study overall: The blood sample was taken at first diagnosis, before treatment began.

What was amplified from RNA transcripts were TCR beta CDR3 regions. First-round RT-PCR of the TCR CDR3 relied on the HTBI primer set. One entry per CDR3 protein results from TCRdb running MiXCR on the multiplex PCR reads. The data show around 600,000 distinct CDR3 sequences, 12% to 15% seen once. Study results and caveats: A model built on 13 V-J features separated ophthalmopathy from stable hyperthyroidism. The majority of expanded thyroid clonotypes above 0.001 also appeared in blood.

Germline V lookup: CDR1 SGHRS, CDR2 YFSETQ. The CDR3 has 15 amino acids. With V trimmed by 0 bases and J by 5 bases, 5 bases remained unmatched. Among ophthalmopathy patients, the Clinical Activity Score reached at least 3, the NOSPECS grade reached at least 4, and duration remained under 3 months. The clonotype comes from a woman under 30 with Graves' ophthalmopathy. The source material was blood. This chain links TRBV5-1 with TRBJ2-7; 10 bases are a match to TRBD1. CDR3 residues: CASSLEGQGFDEQYF. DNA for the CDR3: TGCGCCAGCAGCTTGGAGGGACAGGGGTTCGACGAGCAGTACTTC.